A selection of T cell receptor beta chains follows, all from one sample in a study of blood T cell repertoires in COVID-19. TCRdb keeps only in-frame clones here, not all; method: immunoSEQ multiplex PCR. The data contain a few hundred thousand clones, 70% to 90% of them singletons. The source material was PBMCs or T cells enriched from blood (not recorded which). The origin of the receptors is a woman between 18 and 29 years old who had been exposed to COVID-19. Each CDR3 is given with its conserved first and last residue. Fields, in order: clone size, D gene, J gene, V gene, CDR3 DNA, CDR3 protein. A D gene is named only where the DNA matches it firmly. The listing skips clone size in some rows; elsewhere it reads once, few, many or a size class.

>-|-|TRBJ2-2|TRBV5-1
TGCGCCAGCAGCTTAGGGGCAGTGCTGAACACCGGGGAGCTGTTTTTT
CASSLGAVLNTGELFF
>-|TRBD1|TRBJ1-4|TRBV16
TGTGCCAGCAGCCAATCAGGGGGCAGGGAAAAACTGTTTTTT
CASSQSGGREKLFF
>-|-|TRBJ2-7|TRBV4-1
TGCGCCAGCAGCCAAGGCCGGGAGAGCGCCTACGAGCAGTACTTC
CASSQGRESAYEQYF
>-|TRBD2|TRBJ2-2|TRBV4-2
TGTGCCAGCAGCCAAGATGTGGCAGGACTAGCGGGAGATGACACCGGGGAGCTGTTTTTT
CASSQDVAGLAGDDTGELFF
>once|-|TRBJ1-5|TRBV29-1
TGCAGCGTTGAATCCGGGGGCGGGGGGCAGCCCCAGCATTTT
CSVESGGGGQPQHF
>-|TRBD2|TRBJ2-7|TRBV11-2
TGTGCCAGCAGCGCGGGAGGGGAGTCCTACGAGCAGTACTTC
CASSAGGESYEQYF
>once|-|TRBJ1-1|TRBV4-2
TGTGCCAGCAGCCAAGAACAGGGTTCCAACACTGAAGCTTTCTTT
CASSQEQGSNTEAFF
>-|-|TRBJ1-5|TRBV10-3
TGTGCCATCAGTCCGGACAGCAGTCAGCCCCAGCATTTT
CAISPDSSQPQHF
>-|TRBD1|TRBJ1-1|TRBV29-1
TGCAGCGCGGGGGACAGAACGAACACTGAAGCTTTCTTT
CSAGDRTNTEAFF
>-|TRBD1|TRBJ1-6|TRBV13
TGTGCCAGCAGCTTGGGACAGGGGGATTCACCCCTCCACTTT
CASSLGQGDSPLHF
>-|-|TRBJ2-2|TRBV9
TGTGCCAGCAAGGGCGGGCTAAACACCGGGGAGCTGTTTTTT
CASKGGLNTGELFF
>-|TRBD1|TRBJ1-5|TRBV10-3
TGTGCCATCAACGACGGACAGGGGGTAGAGCCCCAGCATTTT
CAINDGQGVEPQHF
>-|-|TRBJ1-1|TRBV18
TGTGCCAGCTCACCTCCACAGACAGGAGCGAACACTGAAGCTTTCTTT
CASSPPQTGANTEAFF
>-|-|TRBJ2-1|TRBV18
TGTGCCAGCTCACCGTCGGCAGGGATCTACAATGAGCAGTTCTTC
CASSPSAGIYNEQFF